This is a list of T cell receptor beta chains from one sample in a study of blood T cell repertoires in COVID-19. Some clones are missing from TCRdb's copy, which holds only in-frame ones; the method was immunoSEQ multiplex PCR. The profile shows roughly 160,000 clones, around 90% of them singletons. The sequenced sample was peripheral blood. Every receptor here comes from a man between 18 and 29 years old with COVID-19, enrolled during active disease. CDR3s include the opening cysteine and the closing phenylalanine or tryptophan. The D gene is left open where the match is weak. Expanded clones are given a class, and other clones once, few, many or no size at all.

CDR3nt	CDR3aa	abundance	d_gene	v_gene	j_gene
TGTGCCAGCAGCTTATTCGGGGGACTAGGGCCCGGGGAGCTGTTTTTT	CASSLFGGLGPGELFF	.	TRBD2	TRBV7-8	TRBJ2-2
TGTGCCAGCAGTTCCTACGGGGGGAAAAATTACAATGAGCAGTTCTTC	CASSSYGGKNYNEQFF	.	TRBD2	TRBV11-2	TRBJ2-1
TGTGCCTGGTGGAGCTCCTACAATGAGCAGTTCTTC	CAWWSSYNEQFF	once	.	TRBV28	TRBJ2-1
TGTGCCAGCAGCGTCGAGGGGGTAATGAACACTGAAGCTTTCTTT	CASSVEGVMNTEAFF	once	.	TRBV7-9	TRBJ1-1
TGTGCCAGTAGTACGTTACAGGGGCAGCCCCAGCATTTT	CASSTLQGQPQHF	.	TRBD1	TRBV19	TRBJ1-5
TGTGCCTGGACCAGGACTGGGGCCAACGTCCTGACTTTC	CAWTRTGANVLTF	.	.	TRBV30	TRBJ2-6
TGCGCCAGCAGCTGGATGGCGTTTCTAGCGGATGAGCAGTTCTTC	CASSWMAFLADEQFF	.	TRBD2	TRBV5-1	TRBJ2-1
TGTGCCAGCTCACCATCGGGGAACGAGCAGTACTTC	CASSPSGNEQYF	.	.	TRBV18	TRBJ2-7
TGTGCCAGCTCCCTAGCCCAGACGAACACTGAAGCTTTCTTT	CASSLAQTNTEAFF	once	.	TRBV18	TRBJ1-1
TGTGCCAGCAGCGTAGGGCCAGGGGTGGATAATTCACCCCTCCACTTT	CASSVGPGVDNSPLHF	.	.	TRBV9	TRBJ1-6
TGTGCCAGCAGGGACAGCGCCTATGGCTACACCTTC	CASRDSAYGYTF	.	.	TRBV6-6	TRBJ1-2
TGTGCCAGCAGATACAGGAGCTCCTACAATGAGCAGTTCTTC	CASRYRSSYNEQFF	.	.	TRBV6-2/TRBV6-3	TRBJ2-1
TGTGCCAGTAGAGCGGGAGGGCCTATAGATACGCAGTATTTT	CASRAGGPIDTQYF	.	TRBD2	TRBV19	TRBJ2-3
TGTGCCAGCAGCCAAGTGAGGCTAGCAACGCAGTATTTT	CASSQVRLATQYF	.	.	TRBV14	TRBJ2-3
TGTGCCATCAGTGAGAATTATCAGGCCCCTACCTACGAGCAGTACTTC	CAISENYQAPTYEQYF	.	.	TRBV10-3	TRBJ2-7
TGTGCCAGCTCACCGACAGAGGAAGAGACCCAGTACTTC	CASSPTEEETQYF	few	.	TRBV18	TRBJ2-5
TGCGCCAGCAGCTTGGCCTCTTCAGGCAGGGAGCAGTACTTC	CASSLASSGREQYF	.	.	TRBV5-1	TRBJ2-7
TGTGCCACCAGTGATCCTACAGGGGGCGGCCCCAACTCCTACAATGAGCAGTTCTTC	CATSDPTGGGPNSYNEQFF	.	TRBD1	TRBV24-1	TRBJ2-1
TGTGCCAGTAGTATCCTTCTCGAGGCCCGGGAGCTGTTTTTT	CASSILLEARELFF	.	.	TRBV19	TRBJ2-2
TGTGCCAGTAGCTCAACAGGGCGAGCCAACTATGGCTACACCTTC	CASSSTGRANYGYTF	few	.	TRBV19	TRBJ1-2